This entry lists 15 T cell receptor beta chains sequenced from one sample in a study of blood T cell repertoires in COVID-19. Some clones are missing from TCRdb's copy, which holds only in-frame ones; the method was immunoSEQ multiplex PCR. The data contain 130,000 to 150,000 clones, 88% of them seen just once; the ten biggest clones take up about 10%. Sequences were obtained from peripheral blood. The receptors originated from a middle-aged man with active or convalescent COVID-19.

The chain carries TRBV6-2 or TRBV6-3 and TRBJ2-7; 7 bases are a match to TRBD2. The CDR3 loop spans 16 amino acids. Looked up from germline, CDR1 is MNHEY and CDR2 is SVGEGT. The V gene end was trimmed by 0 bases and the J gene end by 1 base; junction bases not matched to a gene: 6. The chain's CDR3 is CASSYSRPSGSYEQYF. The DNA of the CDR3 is TGTGCCAGCAGTTACTCGAGACCTAGCGGATCCTACGAGCAGTACTTC.

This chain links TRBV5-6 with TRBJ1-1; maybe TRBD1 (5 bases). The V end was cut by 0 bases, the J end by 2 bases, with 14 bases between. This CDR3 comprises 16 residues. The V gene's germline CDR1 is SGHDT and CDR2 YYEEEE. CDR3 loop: CASSLASAGLNTEAFF. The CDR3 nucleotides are TGTGCCAGCAGCTTGGCTTCGGCAGGGCTTAACACTGAAGCTTTCTTT.

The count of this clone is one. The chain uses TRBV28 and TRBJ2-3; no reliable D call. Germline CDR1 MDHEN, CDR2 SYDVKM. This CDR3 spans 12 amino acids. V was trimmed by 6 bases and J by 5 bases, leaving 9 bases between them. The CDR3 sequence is CASRPNRDTQYF. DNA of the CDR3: TGTGCCAGCAGACCCAACAGAGATACGCAGTATTTT.

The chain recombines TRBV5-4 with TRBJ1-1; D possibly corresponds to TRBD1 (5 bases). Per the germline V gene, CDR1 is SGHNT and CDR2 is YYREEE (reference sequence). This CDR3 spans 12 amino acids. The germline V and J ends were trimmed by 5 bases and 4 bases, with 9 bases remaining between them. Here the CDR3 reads CASRGGGTEAFF. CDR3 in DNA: TGTGCCAGCAGGGGGGGAGGCACTGAAGCTTTCTTT.

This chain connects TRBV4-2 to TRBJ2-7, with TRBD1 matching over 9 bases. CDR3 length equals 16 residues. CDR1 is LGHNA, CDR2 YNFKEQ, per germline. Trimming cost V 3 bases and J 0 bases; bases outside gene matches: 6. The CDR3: CASSHLPGQGSYEQYF. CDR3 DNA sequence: TGTGCCAGCAGCCATCTTCCGGGACAGGGCTCCTACGAGCAGTACTTC.

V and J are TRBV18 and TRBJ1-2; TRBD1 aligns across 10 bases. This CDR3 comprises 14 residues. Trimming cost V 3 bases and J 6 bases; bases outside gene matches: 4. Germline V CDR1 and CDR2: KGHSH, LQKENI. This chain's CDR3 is CASSPQGTGDGYTF. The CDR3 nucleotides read TGTGCCAGCTCACCTCAGGGGACAGGGGATGGCTACACCTTC.

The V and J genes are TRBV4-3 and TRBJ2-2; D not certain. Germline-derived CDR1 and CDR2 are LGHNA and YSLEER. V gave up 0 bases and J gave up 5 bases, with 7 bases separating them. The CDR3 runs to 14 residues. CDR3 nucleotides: TGCGCCAGCAGCCAAGATCGGAGTACCGGGGAGCTGTTTTTT. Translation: CASSQDRSTGELFF.

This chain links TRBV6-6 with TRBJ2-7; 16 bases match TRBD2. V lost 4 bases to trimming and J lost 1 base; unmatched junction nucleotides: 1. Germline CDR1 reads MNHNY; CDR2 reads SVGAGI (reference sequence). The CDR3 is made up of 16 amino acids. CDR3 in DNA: TGTGCCAGCAGTTCGGGACTAGCGGGAGGGTCCTACGAGCAGTACTTC. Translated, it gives CASSSGLAGGSYEQYF.

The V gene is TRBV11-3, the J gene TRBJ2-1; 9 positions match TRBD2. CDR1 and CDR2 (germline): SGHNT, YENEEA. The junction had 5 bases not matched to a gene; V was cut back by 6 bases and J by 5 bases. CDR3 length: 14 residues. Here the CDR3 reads CASSFSGSNNEQFF. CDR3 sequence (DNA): TGTGCCAGCAGTTTTAGCGGGAGCAACAATGAGCAGTTCTTC. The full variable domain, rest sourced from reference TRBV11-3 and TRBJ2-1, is EAGVVQSPRYKIIEKKQPVAFWCNPISGHNTLYWYLQNLGQGPELLIRYENEEAVDDSQLPKDRFSAERLKGVDSTLKIQPAELGDSAVYLCASSFSGSNNEQFFGPGTRLTVL.

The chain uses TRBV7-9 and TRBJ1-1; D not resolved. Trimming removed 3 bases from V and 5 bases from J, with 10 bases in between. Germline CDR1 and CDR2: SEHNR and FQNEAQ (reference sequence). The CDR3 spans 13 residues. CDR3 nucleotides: TGTGCCAGCAGCTTGGACTCCTGGACTGAAGCTTTCTTT. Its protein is CASSLDSWTEAFF.

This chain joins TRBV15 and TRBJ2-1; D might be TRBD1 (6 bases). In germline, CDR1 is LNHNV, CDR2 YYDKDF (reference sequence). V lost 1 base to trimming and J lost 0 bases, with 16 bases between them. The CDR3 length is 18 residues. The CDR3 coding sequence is TGTGCCACCAGCAGAGGCGGGTCAGGGGTTAGCTCCTACAATGAGCAGTTCTTC. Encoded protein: CATSRGGSGVSSYNEQFF.

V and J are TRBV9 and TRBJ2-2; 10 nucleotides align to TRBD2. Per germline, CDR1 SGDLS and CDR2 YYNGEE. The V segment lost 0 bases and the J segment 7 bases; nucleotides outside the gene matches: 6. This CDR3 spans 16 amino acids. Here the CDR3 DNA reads TGTGCCAGCAGCGTAGAACTAGCGGGAATAAACGGGGAGCTGTTTTTT. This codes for CASSVELAGINGELFF.

This CDR3 is CASSWRGAWSYEQYF. Written as DNA, the CDR3 is TGTGCCAGCAGTTGGCGGGGAGCGTGGTCCTACGAGCAGTACTTC. The chain carries TRBV27 and TRBJ2-7; D is perhaps TRBD2 (6 bases). Trimming stripped 4 bases from V and 1 base from J, with 14 bases between. This CDR3 spans 15 amino acids. The germline CDR1 and CDR2 sequences are MNHEY and SMNVEV (reference sequence).

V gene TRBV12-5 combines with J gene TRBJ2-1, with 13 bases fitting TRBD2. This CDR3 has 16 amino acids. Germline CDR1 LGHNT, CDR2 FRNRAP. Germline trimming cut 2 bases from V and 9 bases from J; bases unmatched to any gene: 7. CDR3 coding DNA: TGTGCTAGTGGTTTGTTTGGCGGACTAGCGGGAGTTGAGCAGTTCTTC. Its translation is CASGLFGGLAGVEQFF. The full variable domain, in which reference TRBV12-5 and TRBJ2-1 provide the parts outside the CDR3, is DARVTQTPRHKVTEMGQEVTMRCQPILGHNTVFWYRQTMMQGLELLAYFRNRAPLDDSGMPKDRFSAEMPDATLATLKIQPSEPRDSAVYFCASGLFGGLAGVEQFFGPGTRLTVL.

This chain's CDR3 is CASSKLGGLMETQYF. CDR3 sequence (DNA): TGTGCCAGCAGCAAATTAGGGGGACTAATGGAGACCCAGTACTTC. The V call is TRBV4-2, the J call TRBJ2-5, with a tentative D call TRBD2 (7 bases). The CDR3 loop spans 15 amino acids. Germline CDR1 reads LGHNA; CDR2 reads YNFKEQ. Trimming took 5 bases from V and 5 from J, leaving 18 bases between them.